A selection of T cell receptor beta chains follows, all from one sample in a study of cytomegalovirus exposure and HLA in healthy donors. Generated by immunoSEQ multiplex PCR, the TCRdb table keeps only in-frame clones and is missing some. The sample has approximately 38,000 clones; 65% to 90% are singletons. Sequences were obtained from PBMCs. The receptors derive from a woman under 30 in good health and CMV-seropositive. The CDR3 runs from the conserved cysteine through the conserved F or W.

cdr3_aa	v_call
CASSEALGQGGNIQYF	TRBV6-1
CASSPQGGGEKLFF	TRBV7-8
CSATRDYEQYF	TRBV20-1
CASTEGLQETQYF	TRBV2
CASSRGGGVPPRNSPLHF	TRBV7-9
CATGVREQYF	TRBV21-1
CASSPRGGRLYYGYTF	TRBV14
CASSDVGGGPGYTF	TRBV6-4
CASSYGRTDTQYF	TRBV19
CASSEPGLADEYF	TRBV5-4
CASSRDRYEQYF	TRBV6-5
CSVQSYGYTF	TRBV29-1
CTSSQAGTSGGATGTGELFF	TRBV1
CASSTTPNTEAFF	TRBV9
CASSLVMGLAYNEQFF	TRBV2
CASSSAGVSNEQFF	TRBV7-3
CSVEDPLGPSTDTQYF	TRBV29-1
CASSGGPADTQYF	TRBV6-4
CASPGQLNTEAFF	TRBV30
CASTTRHSSYNEQFF	TRBV27
CASSFLTGQGGTDTQYF	TRBV11-3
CASSPARTGYNEQFF	TRBV7-9
CSAWDRSYEQYF	TRBV29-1
CASSLVLAGRREQFF	TRBV11-3
CASRHRGRATQYF	TRBV5-8
CASSLGGGNTGELFF	TRBV9
CAISESTGEKLFF	TRBV10-3
CASSLAVTGGANVLTF	TRBV5-5
CASSLYGVEAFF	TRBV7-2
CASSTRGGGGPLGWTQYF	TRBV7-6
CASRRTGDGNQPQHF	TRBV19
CASSLSEGLSTDTQYF	TRBV7-2
CATSRDMGRANYGYTF	TRBV15
CASSLSWQRGDTQYF	TRBV7-9
CASIRTGAESVGYTF	TRBV2
CAWKTLSRIGTGPYEQYF	TRBV30
CSVETGGSGNTIYF	TRBV29-1
CASTPGQGIYGYTF	TRBV7-9
CASSFDSYGYTF	TRBV6-4
CSIQGPNYGYTF	TRBV29-1
CATREVGLAITDTQYF	TRBV15
CASSQRCEQYF	TRBV23-1
CASSNGLAGGYLYQETQYF	TRBV7-2
CASSVGQGGGYTF	TRBV19
CASSEGGGYTF	TRBV5-5
CASSVGPRGRAKNIQYF	TRBV9
CAWSRPTRNEQFF	TRBV30
CASSQTGGGLTEAFF	TRBV6-6
CASSPASGGKDTQYF	TRBV7-9